This T cell receptor (beta chain) was sequenced during a study of blood T cell repertoires in COVID-19. Germline V gene data show CDR1 as SGHVS and CDR2 as FNYEAQ. This CDR3 region has 18 residues. V dropped 2 bases and J dropped 3; count of bases not matched to a gene: 13. Authors' methods: Reference gene primer amplification gave nucleated cell count estimates. Profiling relied on immunoSEQ multiplex PCR, and the TCRdb table lists in-frame clones only, not all of them. The V and J calls and clone size are taken from that table; D and trimming were inferred from the DNA. The repertoire holds 110,000 to 150,000 clones, with roughly 80% as singletons.

The chain uses TRBV7-6 and TRBJ2-5, with TRBD2 identical over 9 bases. The sample taken for sequencing was peripheral blood. The source of this sequence is a man in his fifties with active or convalescent COVID-19. The CDR3 DNA reads as TGTGCCAGCAGCTTAAATTTCGGAGCGGGAGGTCAGGAAGAGACCCAGTACTTC. Its translation is CASSLNFGAGGQEETQYF.